This TCR beta chain was sequenced in a study of blood T cells in healthy people across ages. The wider study: About one barcoded beta molecule per two T cells came from capture by template switching.

RNA extraction gave at least 5 micrograms of total RNA per sample. Then a second PCR, running about 6 to 12 cycles, was carried out with a sample-barcoded 5' primer and a J-beta primer mix. Each cDNA molecule received a tag from a template-switch adaptor that had 12 random nucleotides. TCRdb itself ran the 5' RACE reads through MiXCR, one entry per CDR3 protein. The repertoire holds over a million distinct CDR3 sequences, with 35% to 45% as singletons. CDR1 and CDR2 from the germline V gene are SGHRS and YFSETQ. The CDR3 extends over 15 amino acids. Between the trimmed V and J ends, which lost 4 bases and 7 bases, there was a span of 17 bases.

The V gene is TRBV5-1, the J gene TRBJ1-4; maybe TRBD1 (6 bases). Material for sequencing was blood. The receptor's source is a woman younger than 35 in good health. The CDR3 nucleotides read TGCGCCAGCAGCACCTTAACAGGGTCGAGTGAAAAACTGTTTTTT. Amino acids: CASSTLTGSSEKLFF.